Below, 29 T cell receptor beta chains from the same sample are listed, as sequenced in a study of T cells in Graves' hyperthyroidism and ophthalmopathy. Using RNA transcripts as the source, TCR beta CDR3 regions were amplified. HTBI primers were used for first-round RT-PCR of the TCR CDR3. A single record per CDR3 protein comes from TCRdb applying MiXCR to the multiplex PCR reads. This sample carries some 770,000 distinct CDR3 sequences, about 17% of them seen once, and the ten largest clones take approximately 8.4%. The sample taken for sequencing was blood. These receptors all stem from a man between 18 and 29 years old with Graves' hyperthyroidism.

The table lists this clonotype with many counts. The J gene is TRBJ2-7, the V gene TRBV7-9; D is unresolved. CDR1 is SEHNR, CDR2 FQNEAQ, per germline (reference sequence). The CDR3 consists of 12 residues. Trimming removed 6 bases from V and 3 bases from J, with 9 bases in between. CDR3 amino acids: CASSLGFYEQYF. In nucleotides, the CDR3 is TGTGCCAGCAGTTTGGGCTTCTACGAGCAGTACTTC.

In this sample, this clonotype turned up many times. The V and J genes are TRBV12-3 or TRBV12-4 and TRBJ2-1; maybe TRBD1 (6 bases). V dropped 1 base and J dropped 7 bases, with 17 bases sitting between them. The CDR3 runs 16 residues. The CDR3 sequence is CASSLGYRDLRNEQFF. The CDR3 DNA sequence: TGTGCCAGCAGTTTAGGATACAGGGATCTCCGGAATGAGCAGTTCTTC.

At least ten counts were recorded for this clonotype. The chain joins TRBV18 to TRBJ1-5; D remains ambiguous. Germline values: CDR1 KGHSH, CDR2 LQKENI. The CDR3 sequence is 14 residues long. V was shortened by 8 bases and J by 0 bases, with 11 bases between the two germline ends. The DNA for the CDR3 is TGTGCCAGCAGTTACACGGATAGCAATCAGCCCCAGCATTTT. It is translated as CASSYTDSNQPQHF. The variable domain in full, with the rest retrieved from reference TRBV18 and TRBJ1-5, is NAGVMQNPRHLVRRRGQEARLRCSPMKGHSHVYWYRQLPEEGLKFMVYLQKENIIDESGMPKERFSAEFPKEGPSILRIQQVVRGDSAAYFCASSYTDSNQPQHFGDGTRLSIL.

This clonotype was picked up a small number of times. This chain joins TRBV5-1 and TRBJ2-6; D possibly corresponds to TRBD2 (5 bases). The CDR3 consists of 16 residues. V lost 4 bases to trimming and J lost 2 bases, with 13 bases between them. The germline CDR1 and CDR2 sequences are SGHRS and YFSETQ. This CDR3 reads CASSPNAGTGANVLTF. The CDR3 DNA sequence: TGCGCCAGCAGCCCTAACGCGGGTACTGGGGCCAACGTCCTGACTTTC.

Ten or more counts support this clonotype. This chain links TRBV28 with TRBJ2-7; 8 bases are a match to TRBD1. Germline values: CDR1 MDHEN, CDR2 SYDVKM. V lost 5 bases, J lost 0 bases, and 12 bases stayed unmatched. The length of the CDR3 is 17 residues. The CDR3 region has the DNA TGTGCCAGCAGTCCGGGCCTCGGGACAGGAAGCTCCTACGAGCAGTACTTC. Its protein is CASSPGLGTGSSYEQYF. The whole variable domain, filled in from reference TRBV28 and TRBJ2-7, reads DVKVTQSSRYLVKRTGEKVFLECVQDMDHENMFWYRQDPGLGLRLIYFSYDVKMKEKGDIPEGYSVSREKKERFSLILESASTNQTSMYLCASSPGLGTGSSYEQYFGPGTRLTVT.

This clonotype has a handful of counts. A much bigger clone sits one base away, suggesting this may be a read error. The chain couples TRBV2 to TRBJ2-1; tentatively, D is TRBD1 (5 bases). Trimming pared 1 base from V and 9 bases from J, leaving 13 bases between. CDR1 is SNHLY, CDR2 FYNNEI, per germline. CDR3 size: 14 residues. CDR3 in DNA: TGTGCCAGCAGTGAAGGGACAACAATCGGTGAGCAGTTCTTC. Residues: CASSEGTTIGEQFF.

The chain has TRBV15 and TRBJ1-4; D is unclear. The CDR3 is 15 amino acids. The germline gives CDR1 LNHNV, CDR2 YYDKDF (reference sequence). The V end was cut by 0 bases, the J end by 3 bases, with 8 bases between. The CDR3 bases are TGTGCCACCAGCAGAGATGGCCTCTCTAATGAAAAACTGTTTTTT. Encoded protein: CATSRDGLSNEKLFF. The entire variable domain, with the rest obtained from reference TRBV15 and TRBJ1-4, is as follows: DAMVIQNPRYQVTQFGKPVTLSCSQTLNHNVMYWYQQKSSQAPKLLFHYYDKDFNNEADTPDNFQSRRPNTSFCFLDIRSPGLGDTAMYLCATSRDGLSNEKLFFGSGTQLSVL.

The chain uses TRBV6-2 or TRBV6-3 and TRBJ1-4; D is possibly TRBD1 (5 bases). Trimming left V 5 bases short and J 1 base short, with 11 bases between. The CDR3 extends over 15 amino acids. Germline loops: CDR1 MNHEY, CDR2 SVGEGT. DNA for the CDR3: TGTGCCAGCAGTGGGCCGGGGCTAACTAATGAAAAACTGTTTTTT. Protein sequence: CASSGPGLTNEKLFF.

V is TRBV7-9 and J is TRBJ1-3; D is perhaps TRBD1 (5 bases). Trimming removed 8 bases at V and 1 base at J, with 24 bases between. This CDR3 contains 18 residues. CDR1 SEHNR and CDR2 FQNEAQ come from the germline V gene (reference sequence). CDR3 loop: CASSRTRPSLVSGNTIYF. The CDR3 DNA is TGTGCCAGCTCCCGGACACGGCCATCTCTGGTATCTGGAAACACCATATATTTT.

This clonotype has a handful of counts. The chain has TRBV27 and TRBJ2-7; no clear D gene. This CDR3 is 10 amino acids long. V was pared by 8 bases and J by 3 bases, with 5 bases between. CDR1 is MNHEY, CDR2 SMNVEV, per germline (reference sequence). The CDR3 DNA follows: TGTGCCAGCTTCCACTACGAGCAGTACTTC. As protein: CASFHYEQYF.

This clonotype has a count of ten or more. V usage is TRBV28 and J usage is TRBJ1-6, with 7 bases aligning to TRBD1. CDR3 length equals 15 residues. J lost 13 bases, V lost 4 bases, and 13 bases had no gene match. Germline V gene lookup returns CDR1 MDHEN and CDR2 SYDVKM. The CDR3 region is CASSSPHVTGAPLHF. The CDR3 DNA reads TGTGCCAGCAGTTCACCACACGTCACAGGGGCGCCCCTCCACTTT.

There are a few counts of this clonotype. The chain combines TRBV29-1 with TRBJ2-1; a weak D match, TRBD2 (7 bases). V was shortened by 8 bases and J by 1 base, with 12 bases between the two germline ends. The CDR3 contains 13 residues. CDR1 is SQVTM, CDR2 ANQGSEA, per germline. The CDR3 reads CSLGGGSYNEQFF. CDR3 DNA sequence: TGCAGCCTAGGGGGGGGGTCCTACAATGAGCAGTTCTTC.

The chain couples TRBV27 to TRBJ2-7, with 7 bases that match TRBD2. Germline V gene data show CDR1 as MNHEY and CDR2 as SMNVEV (reference sequence). Unmatched junction bases numbered 11, after V lost 4 bases and J lost 2 bases. The CDR3 contains 16 residues. The CDR3 DNA reads as TGTGCCAGCAGTTACCGGGGGGAATTGGGAACCTACGAGCAGTACTTC. Protein product: CASSYRGELGTYEQYF.

This clonotype was counted only a few times. This chain joins TRBV6-1 and TRBJ1-2, with 7 bases lining up with TRBD1. J lost 4 bases, V lost 7 bases, and 6 bases had no gene match. The CDR3 covers 13 residues. Germline CDR1 and CDR2: MNHNS and SASEGT. The CDR3 is CASTKQGTYGYTF. The CDR3 nucleotides read TGTGCCAGCACTAAACAGGGGACCTATGGCTACACCTTC.

At least ten counts were recorded for this clonotype. J is TRBJ2-5 and V is TRBV30; 13 bases align to TRBD2. CDR3 length: 20 amino acids. After removal of 1 base from V and 2 bases from J, the junction contained 16 bases not matched to a gene. CDR1 is GTSNPN and CDR2 is SVGIG in the germline V gene (reference sequence). CDR3 nucleotide sequence: TGTGCCTGGAGTGCGAACCGGGACAGGGGACTAGCGGGACCTCAAGAGACCCAGTACTTC. This translates into CAWSANRDRGLAGPQETQYF. The whole variable domain, filled in from reference TRBV30 and TRBJ2-5, reads SQTIHQWPATLVQPVGSPLSLECTVEGTSNPNLYWYRQAAGRGLQLLFYSVGIGQISSEVPQNLSASRPQDRQFILSSKKLLLSDSGFYLCAWSANRDRGLAGPQETQYFGPGTRLLVL.

The chain has TRBV7-8 and TRBJ2-1; TRBD2 matches at 11 bases. The V and J ends lost 5 bases and 0 bases, in that order; junction bases with no gene match: 15. The CDR3 runs to 20 residues. Looked up from germline, CDR1 is SGHVS and CDR2 is FQNEAQ. Here the CDR3 reads CASSPSNLAGGISSYNEQFF. The CDR3 DNA reads TGTGCCAGCAGCCCTTCTAACCTAGCGGGAGGTATAAGCTCCTACAATGAGCAGTTCTTC.

V is TRBV29-1 and J is TRBJ2-7; 10 bases match TRBD1. Trimming cost V 3 bases and J 2 bases; bases outside gene matches: 4. The CDR3 sequence is 14 residues long. The germline V gene encodes CDR1 SQVTM and CDR2 ANQGSEA. The chain's CDR3 is CSVEAGQGAYEQYF. The CDR3 DNA reads TGCAGCGTTGAGGCCGGACAGGGGGCCTACGAGCAGTACTTC.

This clonotype was picked up many times. V usage is TRBV3-1 and J usage is TRBJ2-7; D is possibly TRBD2 (5 bases). V lost 1 base to trimming and J lost 4 bases, with 5 bases between them. The germline CDR1 and CDR2 sequences are LGHDT and YNNKEL (reference sequence). The CDR3 consists of 12 residues. CDR3 sequence (DNA): TGTGCCAGCAGCCAAGCGGGGTACGAGCAGTACTTC. Its translation is CASSQAGYEQYF.

This clonotype was found many times. The chain has TRBV12-3 or TRBV12-4 and TRBJ2-1; 16 nucleotides align to TRBD2. V lost 3 bases, J lost 3 bases, and 5 bases stayed unmatched. This CDR3 is built from 18 residues. CDR3 nucleotide sequence: TGTGCCAGCAGTTTGGGACTAGCGGGAGGGCCGGGCTACAATGAGCAGTTCTTC. Protein: CASSLGLAGGPGYNEQFF.

This clonotype was counted between two and nine times. The chain uses TRBV7-2 and TRBJ2-1; 7 bases match TRBD2. V dropped 1 base and J dropped 11; count of bases not matched to a gene: 8. The germline V gene has CDR1 SGHTA and CDR2 FQGNSA. The CDR3 runs to 14 residues. CDR3 bases: TGTGCCAGCAGCTTAGAATACCCCGGGGGGAAGCAGTTCTTC. This sequence encodes CASSLEYPGGKQFF.

In its sample, this clonotype was seen a few times. V is TRBV7-6 and J is TRBJ2-7, with 13 nucleotides matching TRBD2. Germline V gene data show CDR1 as SGHVS and CDR2 as FNYEAQ. J was trimmed by 5 bases and V by 4 bases; bases with no gene match: 14. This CDR3 contains 18 residues. The CDR3 DNA reads TGTGCCAGCAGCTACTTAGGCCAGCGGACTAGCGGGAGAAACGAGCAGTACTTC. This encodes CASSYLGQRTSGRNEQYF.

This clonotype was counted between two and nine times. The chain carries TRBV11-3 and TRBJ2-1, with unresolved D. The CDR3 spans 14 residues. With 5 bases removed from V and 0 bases from J, the gap between germline ends came to 8 bases. The germline V gene has CDR1 SGHNT and CDR2 YENEEA. The CDR3 is CASSPWSSYNEQFF. CDR3 bases: TGTGCCAGCAGCCCCTGGAGCTCCTACAATGAGCAGTTCTTC. Combining the CDR3 with reference TRBV11-3 and TRBJ2-1 gives the whole variable domain EAGVVQSPRYKIIEKKQPVAFWCNPISGHNTLYWYLQNLGQGPELLIRYENEEAVDDSQLPKDRFSAERLKGVDSTLKIQPAELGDSAVYLCASSPWSSYNEQFFGPGTRLTVL.

This clonotype was recorded at least ten times. The chain links TRBV11-2 to TRBJ2-7; unclear D gene. The CDR3 sequence is 12 residues long. CDR1 is SGHAT and CDR2 is FQNNGV in the germline V gene. The V and J ends lost 4 bases and 6 bases respectively, with 10 bases between them. The CDR3 bases are TGTGCCAGCAGCTCCGAAGAACCCGAGCAGTACTTC. Its translation: CASSSEEPEQYF. The full variable domain, in which reference TRBV11-2 and TRBJ2-7 provide the parts outside the CDR3, is EAGVAQSPRYKIIEKRQSVAFWCNPISGHATLYWYQQILGQGPKLLIQFQNNGVVDDSQLPKDRFSAERLKGVDSTLKIQPAKLEDSAVYLCASSSEEPEQYFGPGTRLTVT.

This clonotype was counted only a few times. The chain carries TRBV20-1 and TRBJ1-6, with D unresolved. Trimming shortened V by 2 bases and J by 6 bases, and 23 bases separated the two germline ends. In germline, CDR1 is DFQATT, CDR2 SNEGSKA (reference sequence). CDR3 size: 18 residues. As DNA, the CDR3 is TGCAGTGCTAGACCCCCCGCCGTAACGGTGCTTGGTAATTCACCCCTCCACTTT. This gives the protein CSARPPAVTVLGNSPLHF.

J is TRBJ1-1 and V is TRBV7-9; 7 bases map to TRBD1. The CDR3 contains 15 residues. J lost 5 bases, V lost 1 base, and 7 bases had no gene match. CDR1 and CDR2 (germline): SEHNR, FQNEAQ (reference sequence). The DNA for the CDR3 is TGTGCCAGCAGCTTAGACAGGGGACCTTCGACTGAAGCTTTCTTT. It encodes CASSLDRGPSTEAFF.

This clonotype was counted ten times or more. This chain connects TRBV28 to TRBJ2-7, with TRBD1 matching 11 bases. Germline V gene sequence: CDR1 MDHEN, CDR2 SYDVKM. The length of the CDR3 is 16 residues. The ends lost 5 bases at V and 2 bases at J; junction bases unmatched: 8. The CDR3 here is CASSAPGQGGTYEQYF. CDR3 nucleotide sequence: TGTGCCAGCAGTGCACCGGGACAGGGGGGGACCTACGAGCAGTACTTC.

This clonotype was counted at least ten times. This chain joins TRBV27 and TRBJ2-7; D is possibly TRBD1 or TRBD2 (7 bases each). Germline V gene lookup returns CDR1 MNHEY and CDR2 SMNVEV (reference sequence). V shed 5 bases and J shed 3 bases, with 17 bases lying between them. CDR3 length: 15 amino acids. This CDR3 reads CASSPRGDSFYEQYF. The CDR3 coding sequence is TGTGCCAGCAGTCCCCGGGGGGACAGTTTCTACGAGCAGTACTTC.

The chain links TRBV28 to TRBJ1-3; tentatively, D is TRBD1 (6 bases). Germline assignment: CDR1 MDHEN and CDR2 SYDVKM. The germline V and J ends were trimmed by 3 bases and 0 bases, with 21 bases remaining between them. The CDR3 is made up of 19 amino acids. This CDR3 reads CASSFARPQGSDSGNTIYF. In DNA form, the CDR3 reads TGTGCCAGCAGTTTCGCCCGCCCACAGGGTAGCGACTCTGGAAACACCATATATTTT.

The table lists this clonotype with a few counts. The chain carries TRBV27 and TRBJ2-1; possible D gene TRBD1, 6 bases. CDR1 is MNHEY, CDR2 SMNVEV, per germline (reference sequence). CDR3 length equals 14 residues. V gave up 5 bases and J gave up 3 bases, with 11 bases separating them. The CDR3 bases are TGTGCCAGCAGTGACAGGACAGTCTACAATGAGCAGTTCTTC. The encoded protein is CASSDRTVYNEQFF.